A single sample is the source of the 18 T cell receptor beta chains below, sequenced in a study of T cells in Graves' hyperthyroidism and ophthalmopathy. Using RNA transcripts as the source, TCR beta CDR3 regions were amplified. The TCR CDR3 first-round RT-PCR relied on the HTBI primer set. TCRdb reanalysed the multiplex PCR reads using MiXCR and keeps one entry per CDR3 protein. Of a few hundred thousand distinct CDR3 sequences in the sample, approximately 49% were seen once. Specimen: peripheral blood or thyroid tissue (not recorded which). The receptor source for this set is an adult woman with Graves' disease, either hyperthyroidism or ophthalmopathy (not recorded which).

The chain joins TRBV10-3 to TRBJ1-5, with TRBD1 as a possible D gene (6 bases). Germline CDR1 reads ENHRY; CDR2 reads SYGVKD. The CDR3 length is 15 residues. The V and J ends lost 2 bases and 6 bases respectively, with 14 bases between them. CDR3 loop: CAISEGGGRGQPQHF. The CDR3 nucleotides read TGTGCCATCAGTGAGGGGGGGGGGCGCGGTCAGCCCCAGCATTTT.

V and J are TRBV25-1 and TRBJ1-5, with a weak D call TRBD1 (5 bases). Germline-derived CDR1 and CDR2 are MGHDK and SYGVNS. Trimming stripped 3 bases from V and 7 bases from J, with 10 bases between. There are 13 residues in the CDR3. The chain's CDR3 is CASSEDIGQPQHF. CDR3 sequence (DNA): TGTGCCAGCAGTGAGGACATCGGACAGCCCCAGCATTTT.

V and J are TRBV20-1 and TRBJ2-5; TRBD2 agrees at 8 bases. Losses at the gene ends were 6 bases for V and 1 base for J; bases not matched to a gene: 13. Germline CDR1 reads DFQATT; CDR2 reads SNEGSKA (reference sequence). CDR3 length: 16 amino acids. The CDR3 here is CSATSRVAGLQETQYF. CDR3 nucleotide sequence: TGCAGTGCCACCAGTCGGGTAGCGGGGCTCCAAGAGACCCAGTACTTC.

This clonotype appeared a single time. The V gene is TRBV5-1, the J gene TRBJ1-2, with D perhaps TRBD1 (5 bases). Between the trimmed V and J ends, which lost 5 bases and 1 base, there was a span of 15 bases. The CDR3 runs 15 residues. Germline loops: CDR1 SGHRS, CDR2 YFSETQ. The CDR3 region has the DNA TGCGCCAGCAGTTCCACGGGGACCTTTAACTATGGCTACACCTTC. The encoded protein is CASSSTGTFNYGYTF.

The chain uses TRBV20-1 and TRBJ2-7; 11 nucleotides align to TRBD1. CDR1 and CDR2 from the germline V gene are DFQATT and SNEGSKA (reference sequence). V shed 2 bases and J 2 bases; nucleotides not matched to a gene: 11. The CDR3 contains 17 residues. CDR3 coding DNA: TGCAGTGCTAGAAAGGCCCTGGACAGGGGGCCAGCCTACGAGCAGTACTTC. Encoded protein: CSARKALDRGPAYEQYF.

CDR3 DNA sequence: TGTGCCAGCAGACCGGACGGGACAGTTAACTATGGCTACACCTTC. As protein: CASRPDGTVNYGYTF. V usage is TRBV25-1 and J usage is TRBJ1-2; 7 bases are a match to TRBD1. The CDR3 runs 15 residues. The trim removed 6 bases at V and 1 base at J, leaving 8 bases unmatched. Germline lookup yields CDR1 MGHDK and CDR2 SYGVNS.

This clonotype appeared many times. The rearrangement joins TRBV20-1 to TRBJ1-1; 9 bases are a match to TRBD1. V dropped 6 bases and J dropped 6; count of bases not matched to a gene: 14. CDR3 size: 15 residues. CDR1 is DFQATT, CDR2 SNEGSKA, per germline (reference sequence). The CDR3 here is CSAYSPGQGPSEAFF. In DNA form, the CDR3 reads TGCAGTGCCTATAGCCCAGGACAGGGGCCCTCTGAAGCTTTCTTT.

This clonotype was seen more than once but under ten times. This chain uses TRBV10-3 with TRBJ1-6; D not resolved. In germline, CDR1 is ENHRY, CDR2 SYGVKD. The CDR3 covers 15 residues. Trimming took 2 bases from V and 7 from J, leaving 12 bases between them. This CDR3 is CAISEMEGRNSPLHF. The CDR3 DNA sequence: TGTGCCATCAGTGAGATGGAAGGGCGCAATTCACCCCTCCACTTT.

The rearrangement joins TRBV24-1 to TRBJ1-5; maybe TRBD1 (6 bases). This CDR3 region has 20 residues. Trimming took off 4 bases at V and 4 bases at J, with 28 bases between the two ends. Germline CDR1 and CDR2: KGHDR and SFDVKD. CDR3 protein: CATSETTGSQGLNRNQPQHF. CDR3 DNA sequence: TGTGCCACCAGTGAAACGACAGGTAGCCAAGGCCTAAACCGTAATCAGCCCCAGCATTTT.

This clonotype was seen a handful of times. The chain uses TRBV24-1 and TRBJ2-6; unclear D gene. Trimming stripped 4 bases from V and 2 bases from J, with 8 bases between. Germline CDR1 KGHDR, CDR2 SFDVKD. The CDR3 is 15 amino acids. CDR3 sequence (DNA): TGTGCCACCAGTGACATCCGGGCTGGGGCCAACGTCCTGACTTTC. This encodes CATSDIRAGANVLTF.

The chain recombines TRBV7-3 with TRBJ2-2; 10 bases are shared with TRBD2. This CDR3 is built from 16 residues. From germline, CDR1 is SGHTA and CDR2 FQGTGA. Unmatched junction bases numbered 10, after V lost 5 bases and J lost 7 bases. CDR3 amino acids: CASSPQAGGMFGELFF. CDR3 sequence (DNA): TGTGCCAGCAGCCCTCAAGCGGGAGGGATGTTCGGGGAGCTGTTTTTT.

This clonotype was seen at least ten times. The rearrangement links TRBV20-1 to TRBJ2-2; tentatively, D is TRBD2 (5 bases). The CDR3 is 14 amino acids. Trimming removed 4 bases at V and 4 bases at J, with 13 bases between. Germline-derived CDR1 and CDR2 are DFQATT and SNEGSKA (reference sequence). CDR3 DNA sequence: TGCAGTGCTATAGAGGGCGGAACCACCGGGGAGCTGTTTTTT. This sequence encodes CSAIEGGTTGELFF.

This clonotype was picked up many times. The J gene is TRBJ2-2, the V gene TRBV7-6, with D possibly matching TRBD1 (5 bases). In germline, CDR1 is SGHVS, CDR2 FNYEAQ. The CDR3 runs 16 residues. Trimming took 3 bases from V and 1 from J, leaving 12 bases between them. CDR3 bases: TGTGCCAGCAGCTTGAAGCCCACAGGGAACACCGGGGAGCTGTTTTTT. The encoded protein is CASSLKPTGNTGELFF.

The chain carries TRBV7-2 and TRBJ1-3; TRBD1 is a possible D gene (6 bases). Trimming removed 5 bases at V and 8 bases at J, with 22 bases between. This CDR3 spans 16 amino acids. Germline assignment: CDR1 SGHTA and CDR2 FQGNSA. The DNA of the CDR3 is TGTGCCAGCAGCCCTTCTCAGGGGCCCTATGGCTACACCATATATTTT. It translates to CASSPSQGPYGYTIYF. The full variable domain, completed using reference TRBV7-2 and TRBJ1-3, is GAGVSQSPSNKVTEKGKDVELRCDPISGHTALYWYRQSLGQGLEFLIYFQGNSAPDKSGLPSDRFSAERTGGSVSTLTIQRTQQEDSAVYLCASSPSQGPYGYTIYFGEGSWLTVV.

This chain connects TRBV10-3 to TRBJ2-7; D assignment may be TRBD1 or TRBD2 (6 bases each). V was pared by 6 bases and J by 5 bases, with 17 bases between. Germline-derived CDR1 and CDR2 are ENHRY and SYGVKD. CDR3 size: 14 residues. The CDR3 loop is CAIRGGQSIDEQYF. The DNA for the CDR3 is TGTGCCATCAGGGGAGGACAGTCAATAGACGAGCAGTACTTC.

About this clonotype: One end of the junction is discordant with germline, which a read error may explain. The CDR3 loop reads CSAKAENYGQYF. CDR3 in DNA: TGCAGTGCTAAAGCGGAAAACTACGGGCAGTACTTC. The chain joins TRBV20-1 to TRBJ2-7, with D possibly matching TRBD2 (5 bases). This CDR3 region has 12 residues. Per the germline V gene, CDR1 is DFQATT and CDR2 is SNEGSKA (reference sequence).

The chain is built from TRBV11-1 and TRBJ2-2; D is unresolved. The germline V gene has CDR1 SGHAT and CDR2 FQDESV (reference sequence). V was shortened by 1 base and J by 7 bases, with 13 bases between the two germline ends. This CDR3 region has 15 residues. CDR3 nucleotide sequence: TGTGCCAGCAGCTTAGATTCCCCCAGTCTCGGGGAGCTGTTTTTT. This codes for CASSLDSPSLGELFF.

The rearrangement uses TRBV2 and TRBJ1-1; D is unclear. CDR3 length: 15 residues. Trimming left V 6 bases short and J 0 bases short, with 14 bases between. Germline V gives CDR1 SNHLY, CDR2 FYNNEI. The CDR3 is CASSPAERMNTEAFF. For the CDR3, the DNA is TGTGCCAGCAGCCCAGCGGAACGGATGAACACTGAAGCTTTCTTT.